This TCR beta chain was captured in a study of T cells in women clearing cervical HPV infection. Background on the study: Women with histologically confirmed HPV16-related CIN3 or worse, 2 with invasive cancer, served as cases.

The length of the CDR3 is 14 residues. CDR1 and CDR2 from the germline V gene are SGHAT and FQDESV (reference sequence). The V end lost 2 bases, the J end lost 4 bases, and 9 bases lay between the germline ends. Cervical HPV DNA detected by MY09/MY11 PCR, typed by dot-blot. Sequencing was performed with immunoSEQ multiplex PCR; in TCRdb, only in-frame clones are kept and a portion is missing. This sample's table has fewer than 35,000 clones. Concerning this clone itself: The read finishes 3 residues shy of the CDR3 end, and the germline J gene is used to complete it.

The clonotype was recovered from a woman between 18 and 75 years old with a cervical HPV16 infection that either progressed to CIN3+ or cleared (not recorded which). This chain uses TRBV11-1 with TRBJ2-1, with a tentative D call TRBD2 (5 bases). The specimen was blood buffy coat. The sequenced part of the CDR3 DNA is TGTGCCAGCAGCTTACCGGGGAAGTACAATGAG. Translating it yields CASSLPGKYNE. In full, the CDR3 is CASSLPGKYNEQFF.